This TCR beta chain is from a study of shared clonotypes between healthy human individuals. Generated by immunoSEQ multiplex PCR, the TCRdb table keeps only in-frame clones and is missing some. The sample comprises 450,000 to 550,000 clones, approximately 79% of which are singletons, and 10% to 15% rests with the top ten. The TCR sequence derives from a woman aged 35 to 49 in good health. Some clones in this sample may be carry-over from other donors' samples. The sequenced sample was PBMCs.

CDR3 in amino acids: CASRHPGLAGDSGELFF. In DNA form, the CDR3 reads TGTGCCAGCAGGCACCCGGGACTAGCGGGAGATTCCGGGGAGCTGTTTTTT. J is TRBJ2-2 and V is TRBV27, with TRBD2 matching over 14 bases. The V and J ends lost 6 bases and 6 bases, in that order; junction bases with no gene match: 9. The length of the CDR3 is 17 residues. Looked up from germline, CDR1 is MNHEY and CDR2 is SMNVEV (reference sequence).